This TCR beta chain was sequenced in a study of T cells in Graves' hyperthyroidism and ophthalmopathy. General study findings and limits: Most expanded thyroid clonotypes above 0.001 also appeared in blood.

Patients aged 18 to 65 with hyperthyroidism were newly diagnosed, with duration under 2 months. Diagnoses used clinical symptoms, serum thyroxine and TRAb, thyroid ultrasound and orbital computed tomography. Turning to this clonotype: Its antigen is as yet unknown. At one of its ends the junction is not consistent with the germline gene, which may arise from a read error.

This CDR3 comprises 16 residues. CDR1 MNHNS and CDR2 SASEGT come from the germline V gene. The investigators amplified TCR beta CDR3 regions from RNA transcripts. The HTBI primer set was used in a first-round RT-PCR of the TCR CDR3. TCRdb used MiXCR to reprocess the multiplex PCR reads, holding one entry per CDR3 protein. Of roughly 500,000 distinct CDR3 sequences listed, 11% to 15% are singletons. The chain uses TRBV6-1 and TRBJ2-7; D possibly corresponds to TRBD2 (6 bases). Sequenced material: blood. The sequence was collected from a woman younger than 45 with Graves' hyperthyroidism that later progressed to Graves' ophthalmopathy. CDR3 sequence reads: CASSDWGRDSGYEQYF. The CDR3 region has the DNA TGCGCCAGCAGTGACTGGGGTCGGGACTCGGGCTACGAGCAGTACTTC.